This entry features one TCR beta chain sequence. This entry is derived from a study of monozygotic twins with cystic fibrosis. There are 13 residues in the CDR3. Trimming took off 6 bases at V and 4 bases at J, with 12 bases between the two ends. Germline V gives CDR1 LNHDA, CDR2 SQIVND (reference sequence). Method: immunoSEQ multiplex PCR; TCRdb's copy keeps in-frame clones and lacks some. The sample lists over 9,500 clones; approximately 96% were seen once. The V gene is TRBV19, the J gene TRBJ1-1; perhaps TRBD1 as D (5 bases). This clonotype was sampled from a boy under 18 with cystic fibrosis. The specimen was blood. Here the CDR3 DNA reads TGTGCCAGTAGGTTCGATAGGGGCACTGAAGCTTTCTTT. Translating it yields CASRFDRGTEAFF.